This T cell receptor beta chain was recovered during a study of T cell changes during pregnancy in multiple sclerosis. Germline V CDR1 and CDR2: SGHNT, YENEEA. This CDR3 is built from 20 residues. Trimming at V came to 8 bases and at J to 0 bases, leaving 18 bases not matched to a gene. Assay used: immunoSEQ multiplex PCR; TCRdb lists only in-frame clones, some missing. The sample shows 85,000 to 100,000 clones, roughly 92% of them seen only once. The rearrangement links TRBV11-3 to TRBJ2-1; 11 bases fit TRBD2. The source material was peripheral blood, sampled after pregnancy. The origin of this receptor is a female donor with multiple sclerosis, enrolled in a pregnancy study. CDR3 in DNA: TGTGCCAGCTCCAACTTTAATTGGACTAGCGGGCAGAGCTCCTACAATGAGCAGTTCTTC. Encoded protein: CASSNFNWTSGQSSYNEQFF.